A selection of T cell receptor beta chains follows, all from one sample in a study of blood T cell repertoires in COVID-19. Method: immunoSEQ multiplex PCR; TCRdb's copy keeps in-frame clones and lacks some. Here the sample spans 300,000 to 450,000 clones, about 80% being singletons. The sample taken for sequencing was peripheral blood. Receptor source: a human donor with acute or convalescent COVID-19. The donor label of this sample is uncertain. Both conserved end residues are part of each CDR3. The D gene is left open where the match is weak. Clone size is given for some rows only: seen once, a few or many times, or a class if the clone is expanded.

J gene: TRBJ2-7; clone size: NA; D gene: TRBD2; V gene: TRBV7-2; CDR3 protein: CASSLQAGGPYEQYF; CDR3 DNA: TGTGCCAGCAGCTTACAAGCGGGGGGCCCCTACGAGCAGTACTTC
J gene: TRBJ2-1; clone size: NA; D gene: NA; V gene: TRBV3-1/TRBV3-2; CDR3 protein: CASSLTSSYNEQFF; CDR3 DNA: TGTGCCAGCAGCCTGACTAGCTCCTACAATGAGCAGTTCTTC
J gene: TRBJ1-6; clone size: NA; D gene: TRBD1; V gene: TRBV6-4; CDR3 protein: CASSDSWGDSSPLHF; CDR3 DNA: TGTGCCAGCAGTGACTCATGGGGGGACAGTTCACCCCTCCACTTT
J gene: TRBJ2-1; clone size: NA; D gene: TRBD2; V gene: TRBV2; CDR3 protein: CASSPLAGGYNEQFF; CDR3 DNA: TGTGCCAGCAGTCCTCTAGCGGGAGGTTACAATGAGCAGTTCTTC
J gene: TRBJ2-7; clone size: NA; D gene: TRBD1; V gene: TRBV27; CDR3 protein: CASSSVGQGTDEQYF; CDR3 DNA: TGTGCCAGCAGTTCGGTGGGACAGGGGACGGACGAGCAGTACTTC
J gene: TRBJ1-1; clone size: NA; D gene: NA; V gene: TRBV7-9; CDR3 protein: CASSLKNRVGFGDTEAFF; CDR3 DNA: TGTGCCAGCAGCTTAAAGAACAGGGTAGGCTTCGGGGACACTGAAGCTTTCTTT
J gene: TRBJ2-2; clone size: NA; D gene: TRBD1; V gene: TRBV6-5; CDR3 protein: CASSPGTGNTGELFF; CDR3 DNA: TGTGCCAGCAGCCCCGGGACAGGGAACACCGGGGAGCTGTTTTTT
J gene: TRBJ2-5; clone size: NA; D gene: NA; V gene: TRBV28; CDR3 protein: CASSLAGVQETQYF; CDR3 DNA: TGTGCCAGCAGTTTGGCAGGGGTTCAAGAGACCCAGTACTTC
J gene: TRBJ2-7; clone size: once; D gene: NA; V gene: TRBV5-4; CDR3 protein: CASSLWSSYEQYF; CDR3 DNA: TGTGCCAGCAGCTTATGGAGCTCCTACGAGCAGTACTTC
J gene: TRBJ2-1; clone size: NA; D gene: NA; V gene: TRBV18; CDR3 protein: CASSPLGGASYNEQFF; CDR3 DNA: TGTGCCAGCTCACCATTAGGGGGGGCCTCCTACAATGAGCAGTTCTTC
J gene: TRBJ1-2; clone size: NA; D gene: NA; V gene: TRBV27; CDR3 protein: CASSTIAQGSGGYTF; CDR3 DNA: TGTGCCAGCAGTACGATCGCACAGGGTTCGGGGGGCTACACCTTC
J gene: TRBJ1-1; clone size: NA; D gene: NA; V gene: TRBV5-1; CDR3 protein: CASSLASGRAFF; CDR3 DNA: TGCGCCAGCAGCTTGGCCTCGGGTAGGGCTTTCTTT